A single sample is the source of the 8 T cell receptor beta chains below, sequenced in a study of Ad26.COV2.S vaccination and SARS-CoV-2 variants. TCRdb keeps only in-frame clones here, not all; method: immunoSEQ multiplex PCR. This sample carries some 340,000 clones, around 85% of them seen once, and the ten largest clones take 2% to 2.5%. The sample's treatment: roughly 19 received Ad26.COV2.S at low or high dose, single or two shots; 5 received placebo; per-sample allocation not given. At day 63 after the first vaccine or placebo injection, samples were drawn. Sequenced material: peripheral blood, taken in a trial of Ad26.COV2.S vaccine versus placebo. All receptors derive from a person aged 18 to 59 who received the Ad26.COV2.S COVID-19 vaccine or a placebo.

With regard to this clone: The sample has other DNA sequences that encode this CDR3 too. V usage is TRBV7-3 and J usage is TRBJ2-3, with 8 bases identical to TRBD2. In germline, CDR1 is SGHTA, CDR2 FQGTGA. V trimming: 5 bases; J trimming: 6 bases; junction bases outside the gene matches: 7. CDR3 length equals 14 residues. The CDR3 DNA is TGTGCCAGCAGCAGAAGCGGGGGAACGGATACGCAGTATTTT. Its translation: CASSRSGGTDTQYF.

V is TRBV5-1 and J is TRBJ2-5; 11 nucleotides agree with TRBD2. J lost 3 bases, V lost 5 bases, and 0 bases had no gene match. Germline V gives CDR1 SGHRS, CDR2 YFSETQ. This CDR3 is 13 amino acids long. The CDR3 is CASRGLAEETQYF. The CDR3, as DNA: TGCGCCAGCAGGGGACTAGCGGAAGAGACCCAGTACTTC.

The chain carries TRBV10-2 and TRBJ2-1; 8 positions agree with TRBD2. Trimming took 4 bases from V and 5 from J; bases not matched to a gene: 4. This CDR3 has 14 amino acids. Germline CDR1 WSHSY, CDR2 SAAADI. In nucleotides, the CDR3 is TGCGCCAGCAGTGTAAGCGGGGGCCACAATGAGCAGTTCTTC. It specifies CASSVSGGHNEQFF.

This chain connects TRBV5-1 to TRBJ2-5; D is undetermined. CDR1 SGHRS and CDR2 YFSETQ come from the germline V gene. V gave up 3 bases and J gave up 7 bases, with 13 bases separating them. This CDR3 has 13 residues. The CDR3 sequence: CASSWTETGTQYF. The CDR3 DNA reads TGCGCCAGCAGCTGGACCGAAACGGGGACCCAGTACTTC.

This clone was found a few times. This chain uses TRBV3-1 (or the pseudogene TRBV3-2) with TRBJ2-7; tentative D call: TRBD1 (7 bases). CDR3 size: 14 residues. V lost 5 bases and J 6 bases, leaving 17 bases between the germline ends. The germline CDR1 and CDR2 sequences are LGHDT and YNNKEL (reference sequence). CDR3: CASSVSAGGPEQYF. The CDR3 DNA follows: TGTGCCAGCAGCGTTTCGGCAGGGGGGCCCGAGCAGTACTTC.

The gene calls are TRBV30 and TRBJ2-1; TRBD1 matches 8 bases. CDR3 size: 13 residues. Trimming at V came to 6 bases and at J to 0 bases, leaving 1 base not matched to a gene. Germline values: CDR1 GTSNPN, CDR2 SVGIG (reference sequence). The CDR3, as DNA: TGTGCCTGCGACAGGGGCTCCTACAATGAGCAGTTCTTC. Its translation is CACDRGSYNEQFF.

The chain joins TRBV6-5 to TRBJ2-3, with 8 bases fitting TRBD2. Germline V CDR1 and CDR2: MNHEY, SVGAGI. V gave up 0 bases and J gave up 1 base; unmatched junction bases: 3. The CDR3 consists of 16 residues. The CDR3 sequence: CASSYSPSGRTDTQYF. In nucleotides, the CDR3 is TGTGCCAGCAGTTACTCCCCTAGCGGGCGCACAGATACGCAGTATTTT.

This chain joins TRBV7-3 and TRBJ2-6; no clear D gene. Trimming took off 2 bases at V and 4 bases at J, with 9 bases between the two ends. The CDR3 contains 15 residues. Looked up from germline, CDR1 is SGHTA and CDR2 is FQGTGA. CDR3 region: CASSLSRSGANVLTF. For the CDR3, the DNA is TGTGCCAGCAGCTTATCAAGGTCCGGGGCCAACGTCCTGACTTTC.